This entry is about one TCR beta chain. The germline V gene encodes CDR1 SGHAT and CDR2 FQDESV (reference sequence). The CDR3 length is 15 residues. Trimming cost V 6 bases and J 0 bases, with 13 bases left between them. Sequenced by immunoSEQ multiplex PCR; TCRdb stores in-frame clones only, minus some. In the table there are tens of thousands of clones, roughly four fifths of which are singletons. These data are taken from a study of blood T cell repertoires in COVID-19. Study context: Sample material is recorded as cDNA or gDNA derived from T cells, B-cell-depleted T cells, or PBMCs.

This TCR came from a woman aged 55-70 years with acute or convalescent COVID-19. Sequenced: peripheral blood. The chain links TRBV11-1 to TRBJ2-3; tentative D call: TRBD2 (5 bases). The DNA of the CDR3 is TGTGCCAGCAGATCAACAGCGGCAAGCACAGATACGCAGTATTTT. Amino acids: CASRSTAASTDTQYF.